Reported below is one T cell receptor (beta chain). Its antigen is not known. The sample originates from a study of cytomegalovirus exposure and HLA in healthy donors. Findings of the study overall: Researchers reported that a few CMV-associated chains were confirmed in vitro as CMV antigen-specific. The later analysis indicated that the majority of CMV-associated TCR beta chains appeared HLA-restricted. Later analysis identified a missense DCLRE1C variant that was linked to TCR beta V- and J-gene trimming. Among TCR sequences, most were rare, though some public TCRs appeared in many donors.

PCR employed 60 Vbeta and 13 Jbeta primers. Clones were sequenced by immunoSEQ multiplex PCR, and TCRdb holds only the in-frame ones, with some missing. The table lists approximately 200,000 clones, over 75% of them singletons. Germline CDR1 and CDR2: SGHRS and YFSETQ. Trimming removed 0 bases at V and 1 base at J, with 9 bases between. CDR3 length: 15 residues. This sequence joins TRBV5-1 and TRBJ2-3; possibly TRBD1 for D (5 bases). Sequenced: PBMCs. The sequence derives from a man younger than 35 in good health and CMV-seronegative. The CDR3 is CASSLVGDRTDTQYF. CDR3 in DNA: TGCGCCAGCAGCTTGGTAGGGGATCGCACAGATACGCAGTATTTT.